This T cell receptor (beta chain) was recorded in a study of vaccination effects on CD4 cells after COVID-19. Viral peptide pool expansion of antigen-specific CD4+ T cells preceded sequencing in the ViraFEST assay. Investigators separated out CD4+ T cells once less than 11 days of culture had passed. Vaccine recipients had no previous SARS-CoV-2 infection; their nucleocapsid antibodies were negative. Days 3 and 7 were when half the medium was replaced with IL-2 medium. Method: immunoSEQ multiplex PCR; TCRdb's copy keeps in-frame clones and lacks some. This sample yields approximately 44,000 clones, of which 77% are seen a single time; 2.9% belongs to the top ten. Whole-study findings and limits: Late after vaccination, infection- and vaccine-induced clones showed marked clonal contraction.

The count of this clone is one. Its antigen is not identified. Deletions cut 4 bases from V and 3 bases from J, with 12 bases between. The length of the CDR3 is 15 residues. The germline V gene encodes CDR1 SGHTA and CDR2 FQGTGA. This rearrangement joins TRBV7-3 to TRBJ2-2; a weak D match, TRBD1 (6 bases). The source material was CD4+ T cells from PBMCs cultured with HCoV-NL63 spike peptides, sampled before COVID-19 vaccination. The source is a human donor who received a COVID-19 vaccine. The CDR3 nucleotides read TGTGCCAGCAGCTCCCCGGACAGCTACACCGGGGAGCTGTTTTTT. Translated: CASSSPDSYTGELFF.